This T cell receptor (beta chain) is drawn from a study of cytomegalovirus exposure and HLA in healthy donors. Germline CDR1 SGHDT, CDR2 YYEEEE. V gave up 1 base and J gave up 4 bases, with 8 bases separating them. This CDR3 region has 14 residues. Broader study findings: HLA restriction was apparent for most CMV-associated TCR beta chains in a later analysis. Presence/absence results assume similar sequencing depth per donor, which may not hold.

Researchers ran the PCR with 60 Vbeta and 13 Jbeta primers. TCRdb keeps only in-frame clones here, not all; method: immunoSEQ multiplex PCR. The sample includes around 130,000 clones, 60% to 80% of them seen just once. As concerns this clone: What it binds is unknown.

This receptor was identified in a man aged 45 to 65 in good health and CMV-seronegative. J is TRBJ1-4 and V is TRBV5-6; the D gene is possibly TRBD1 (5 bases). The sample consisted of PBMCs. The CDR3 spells CASSLTGSNEKLFF. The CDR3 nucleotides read TGTGCCAGCAGCTTGACAGGAAGTAATGAAAAACTGTTTTTT.